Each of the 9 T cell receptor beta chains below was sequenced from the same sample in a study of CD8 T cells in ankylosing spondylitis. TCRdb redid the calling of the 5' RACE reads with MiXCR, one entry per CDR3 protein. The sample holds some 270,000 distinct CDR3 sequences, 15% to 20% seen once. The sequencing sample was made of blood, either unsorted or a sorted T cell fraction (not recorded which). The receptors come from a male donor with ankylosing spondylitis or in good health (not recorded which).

For the CDR3, the DNA is TGCAGCGTAAGAGGGGGCCCCAGCTCCTACAATGAGCAGTTCTTC. Amino acid sequence: CSVRGGPSSYNEQFF. The V gene is TRBV29-1, the J gene TRBJ2-1; 7 bases map to TRBD1. Germline V gives CDR1 SQVTM, CDR2 ANQGSEA. CDR3 length: 15 amino acids. Trimming at V came to 6 bases and at J to 0 bases, leaving 8 bases not matched to a gene.

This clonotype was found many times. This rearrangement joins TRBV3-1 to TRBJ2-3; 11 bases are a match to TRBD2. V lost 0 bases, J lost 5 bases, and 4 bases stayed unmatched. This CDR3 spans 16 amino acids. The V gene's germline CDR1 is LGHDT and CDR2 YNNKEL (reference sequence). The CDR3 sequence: CASSQDTSGRLDTQYF. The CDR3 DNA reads TGTGCCAGCAGCCAAGATACTAGCGGGAGATTAGATACGCAGTATTTT.

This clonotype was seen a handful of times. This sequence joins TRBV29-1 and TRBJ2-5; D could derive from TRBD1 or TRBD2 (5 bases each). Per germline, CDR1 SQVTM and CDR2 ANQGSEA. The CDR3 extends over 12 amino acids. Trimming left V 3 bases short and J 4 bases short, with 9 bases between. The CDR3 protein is CSVEGVSETQYF. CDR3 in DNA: TGCAGCGTTGAGGGGGTTTCAGAGACCCAGTACTTC.

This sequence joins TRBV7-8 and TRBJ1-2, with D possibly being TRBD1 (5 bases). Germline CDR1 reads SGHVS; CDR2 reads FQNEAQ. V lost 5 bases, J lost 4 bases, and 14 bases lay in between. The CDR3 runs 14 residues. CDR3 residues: CASSPPGLSYGYTF. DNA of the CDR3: TGTGCCAGCAGCCCTCCGGGACTGAGCTATGGCTACACCTTC.

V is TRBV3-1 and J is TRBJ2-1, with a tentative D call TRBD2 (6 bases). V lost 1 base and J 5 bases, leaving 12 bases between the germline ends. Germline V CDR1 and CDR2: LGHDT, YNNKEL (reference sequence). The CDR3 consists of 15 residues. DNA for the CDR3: TGTGCCAGCAGCCAAGTTTTGGTAGCGGACAATGAGCAGTTCTTC. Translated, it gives CASSQVLVADNEQFF.

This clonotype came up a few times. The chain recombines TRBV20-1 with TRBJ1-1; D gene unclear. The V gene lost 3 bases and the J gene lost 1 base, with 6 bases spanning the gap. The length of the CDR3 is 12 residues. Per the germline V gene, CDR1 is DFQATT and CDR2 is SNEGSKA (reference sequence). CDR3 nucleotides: TGCAGTGCTAGGTCAGGGAACACTGAAGCTTTCTTT. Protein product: CSARSGNTEAFF.

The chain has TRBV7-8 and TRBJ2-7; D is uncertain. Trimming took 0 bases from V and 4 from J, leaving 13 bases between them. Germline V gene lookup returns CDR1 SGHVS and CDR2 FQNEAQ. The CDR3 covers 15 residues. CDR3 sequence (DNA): TGTGCCAGCAGCTTAGCGGTTGGACGGGTGTACGAGCAGTACTTC. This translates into CASSLAVGRVYEQYF.

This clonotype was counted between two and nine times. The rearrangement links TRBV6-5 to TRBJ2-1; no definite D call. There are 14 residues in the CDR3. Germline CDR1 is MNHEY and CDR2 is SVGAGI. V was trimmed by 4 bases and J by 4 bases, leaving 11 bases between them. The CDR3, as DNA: TGTGCCAGCAGTTCGAGCAAACGGTACAATGAGCAGTTCTTC. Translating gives CASSSSKRYNEQFF.

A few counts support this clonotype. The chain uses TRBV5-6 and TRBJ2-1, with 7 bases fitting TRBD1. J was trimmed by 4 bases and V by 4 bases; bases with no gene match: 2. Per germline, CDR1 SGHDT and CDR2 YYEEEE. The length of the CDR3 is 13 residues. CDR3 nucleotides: TGTGCCAGCAGCGACAGGGATTACAATGAGCAGTTCTTC. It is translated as CASSDRDYNEQFF.